The rows below give T cell receptor beta chains drawn from one sample of a study of blood T cells in healthy people across ages. TCRdb re-called the 5' RACE reads with MiXCR, one entry per CDR3 protein. Of 1.5 million to 2 million distinct CDR3 sequences in the sample, roughly 32% were seen once. The sample comprised blood. These receptors were obtained from a woman aged 30 to 39 in good health. CDR3s include the opening cysteine and the closing phenylalanine or tryptophan. D genes are given only for firm matches. Size is omitted from some rows. Given values are once, few, many or a class for expanded clones.

j_call | d_call | clone_size | v_call | cdr3_aa | cdr3_nt
TRBJ2-2 | . | . | TRBV28 | CASSLSRVDTAGELFF | TGTGCCAGCAGTTTATCTAGGGTCGATACGGCCGGGGAGCTGTTTTTT
TRBJ1-2 | . | . | TRBV4-1 | CASSQEGTSVGYGYTF | TGCGCCAGCAGCCAAGAAGGGACCTCCGTTGGCTATGGCTACACCTTC
TRBJ2-2 | TRBD2 | . | TRBV7-9 | CASSTLASSGRNGELFF | TGTGCCAGCAGCACACTAGCTTCTAGCGGGAGAAACGGGGAGCTGTTTTTT
TRBJ1-2 | TRBD1 | many | TRBV27 | CASSLTGNGYTF | TGCGCCAGCAGCTTGACAGGGAATGGCTACACCTTC
TRBJ2-7 | TRBD2 | few | TRBV3-1 | CASSQALLAGGLEQYF | TGTGCCAGCAGCCAAGCCCTACTAGCGGGGGGGCTCGAGCAGTACTTC
TRBJ2-1 | . | few | TRBV28 | CASSADGPDEQFF | TGTGCCAGCAGTGCCGACGGCCCGGATGAGCAGTTCTTC
TRBJ2-5 | . | . | TRBV21-1 | CASTSGVGVTQYF | TGTGCCAGCACAAGCGGGGTAGGGGTGACCCAGTACTTC
TRBJ2-5 | . | . | TRBV11-1 | CASSLEGAGQAQYF | TGTGCCAGCAGCTTGGAGGGGGCAGGTCAAGCCCAGTACTTC
TRBJ2-1 | TRBD2 | . | TRBV12-5 | CASGRTGLAGEQFF | TGTGCTAGTGGTCGGACGGGACTAGCTGGGGAGCAGTTCTTC
TRBJ2-1 | . | many | TRBV6-2/TRBV6-3 | CASTVGGAYNEQFF | TGTGCCAGCACCGTGGGGGGCGCCTACAATGAGCAGTTCTTC
TRBJ2-5 | TRBD1 | few | TRBV18 | CASSPRGQEETQYF | TGTGCCAGCTCACCCCGGGGACAGGAAGAGACCCAGTACTTC
TRBJ2-7 | . | . | TRBV10-3 | CAISESAPGLGEQYF | TGTGCCATCAGTGAGTCGGCCCCGGGGTTAGGCGAGCAGTACTTC
TRBJ2-7 | TRBD2 | few | TRBV2 | CASVTSGSSYEQYF | TGTGCCAGCGTGACTAGCGGGAGCTCCTACGAGCAGTACTTC
TRBJ2-7 | TRBD1 | few | TRBV2 | CASSGDRVFDEQYF | TGTGCCAGCAGTGGGGACAGGGTGTTCGACGAGCAGTACTTC
TRBJ2-5 | . | . | TRBV18 | CASSPPSGAQYF | TGTGCCAGCTCACCACCTTCGGGGGCCCAGTACTTC
TRBJ2-1 | . | few | TRBV20-1 | CSARSRTSYNEQFF | TGCAGTGCTAGGTCGAGGACCTCCTACAATGAGCAGTTCTTC
TRBJ2-7 | . | . | TRBV4-1 | CASSQVDRSDYEQYF | TGCGCCAGCAGCCAAGTAGATCGGTCGGACTACGAGCAGTACTTC
TRBJ2-3 | . | . | TRBV19 | CASSVMVSQGNSDTQYF | TGTGCCAGTAGTGTAATGGTCTCCCAGGGAAATTCAGATACGCAGTATTTT
TRBJ2-1 | TRBD2 | few | TRBV4-1 | CAGSLGTSGPLNNEQFF | TGCGCCGGCAGCCTCGGGACTAGCGGACCCCTTAACAATGAGCAGTTCTTC
TRBJ2-7 | TRBD1 | . | TRBV11-2 | CASSFSRQGLPYEQYF | TGTGCCAGCAGCTTTTCGAGACAGGGGCTCCCCTACGAGCAGTACTTC
TRBJ1-2 | . | . | TRBV20-1 | CSASLDGTYGHTF | TGCAGTGCTTCCCTGGACGGCACCTATGGCCACACCTTC